This TCR beta chain was recovered during a study of CD8 T cells in ankylosing spondylitis. Study outcomes and limitations: Within matched ankylosing spondylitis synovial fluid, disease-linked clones were reportedly significantly enriched. Some of the motif variants had earlier been found in reactive arthritis patients' fluid and blood. Ankylosing spondylitis blood appeared to carry a characteristic TCR beta motif of eight or nine highly homologous variants. Clones linked to disease, bearing a CD8+ phenotype, were relatively rare in peripheral blood.

About this clonotype itself: Its antigen is as yet unknown.

Quantitative 5'-RACE with molecular barcodes produced the TCR beta libraries. TCRdb re-called the 5' RACE reads through MiXCR, storing one row per CDR3 protein. The table has about 540,000 distinct CDR3 sequences, 12% seen once; the top ten hold approximately 6.2%. CDR3 size: 14 residues. Germline V gives CDR1 SGHVS, CDR2 FQNEAQ. V lost 1 base, J lost 5 bases, and 1 base stayed unmatched. The J gene is TRBJ2-3, the V gene TRBV7-8, with 9 positions matching TRBD2. The sequencing input was blood, either unsorted or a sorted T cell fraction (not recorded which). The receptor was isolated from a male donor with ankylosing spondylitis. The CDR3 DNA follows: TGTGCCAGCAGCTTAGTGCGGGAGGGAGATACGCAGTATTTT. It yields the protein CASSLVREGDTQYF. Using reference TRBV7-8 and TRBJ2-3 for the parts outside the CDR3, the full variable domain is GAGVSQSPRYKVAKRGQDVALRCDPISGHVSLFWYQQALGQGPEFLTYFQNEAQLDKSGLPSDRFFAERPEGSVSTLKIQRTQQEDSAVYLCASSLVREGDTQYFGPGTRLTVL.